This T cell receptor (beta chain) was recovered during a study of T cell responses to AZD1222 COVID-19 vaccine. The germline gives CDR1 LNHDA, CDR2 SQIVND (reference sequence). The CDR3 covers 12 residues. Between the trimmed V and J ends, which lost 6 bases and 6 bases, there was a span of 8 bases. Only in-frame clones appear in the TCRdb table, and some are missing; sequencing was by immunoSEQ multiplex PCR. The sample gives over 85,000 clones, about four fifths of which show up once; approximately 15% is in the top ten. Study results and limitations: Spike-spanning, vaccine-associated CD4 TCRs were dominant at 160-218 and 743-854. Donors were mostly white British, more females; clonal diversity possibly underestimated. Samples come after the peak T cell response, not at day 14.

About this clone: The antigen remains undetermined.

Combined were second doses at about 4 or about 12 weeks. Sequencing used peripheral blood, obtained 28 days after the second AZD1222 dose. This sequence was found in an adult who received the AZD1222 COVID-19 vaccine. J is TRBJ2-2 and V is TRBV19; D is unclear. CDR3 DNA: TGTGCCAGTAGCAGGATTCCCGGGGAGCTGTTTTTT. It yields the protein CASSRIPGELFF.